This TCR beta chain emerged from a study of blood T cell repertoires in COVID-19. For the study at large: Collection of acute and convalescent COVID-19 samples took place in the United States, Italy and Spain. Sources were T cells, B-cell-depleted T cells, or PBMCs; the material itself was cDNA or gDNA.

CDR1 and CDR2 (germline): SGHNT, YYREEE (reference sequence). The CDR3 has 14 amino acids. Trimming took 3 bases from V and 7 from J, leaving 13 bases between them. Under the authors' procedure: The authors estimated nucleated cell counts from reference gene primer amplification. Repertoires were generated with immunoSEQ multiplex PCR, while TCRdb's copy carries only in-frame clones and drops some. V, J and clone size derive from that table, while D and trimming were established from the DNA sequence. The sample records fewer than 90,000 clones, 85% to 90% being singletons. The sequence was collected from an elderly woman with active or convalescent COVID-19. The sequencing input was peripheral blood. The gene calls are TRBV5-4 and TRBJ2-2; the D gene is possibly TRBD2 (6 bases). The CDR3 reads CASSSYQGGGELFF. The DNA of the CDR3 is TGTGCCAGCAGCTCCTACCAGGGAGGCGGGGAGCTGTTTTTT. Full variable domain (outside the CDR3, taken from reference TRBV5-4 and TRBJ2-2): ETGVTQSPTHLIKTRGQQVTLRCSSQSGHNTVSWYQQALGQGPQFIFQYYREEENGRGNFPPRFSGLQFPNYSSELNVNALELDDSALYLCASSSYQGGGELFFGEGSRLTVL.